One and the same sample provided the 17 T cell receptor beta chains below, sequenced in a study of blood T cell repertoires in COVID-19. Sequencing was performed with immunoSEQ multiplex PCR; in TCRdb, only in-frame clones are kept and a portion is missing. Seen here are 200,000 to 250,000 clones, more than 80% observed once, and the top ten hold about 10%. The sequencing sample was made of peripheral blood. Source of these receptors: a woman aged 80 or over with acute or convalescent COVID-19.

The chain employs TRBV11-3 and TRBJ2-3; D perhaps matches TRBD2 (6 bases). Trimming shortened V by 3 bases and J by 0 bases, and 16 bases separated the two germline ends. The CDR3 consists of 17 residues. Germline values: CDR1 SGHNT, CDR2 YENEEA. CDR3 nucleotides: TGTGCCAGCAGCTTTACCTCCCTGGGGGGTAGCACAGATACGCAGTATTTT. Protein: CASSFTSLGGSTDTQYF.

The rearrangement links TRBV7-2 to TRBJ2-3; 12 bases fit TRBD2. The CDR3 is 16 amino acids. J was trimmed by 3 bases and V by 3 bases; bases with no gene match: 4. CDR1 is SGHTA, CDR2 FQGNSA, per germline. The CDR3 here is CASSFRLAGVTDTQYF. The CDR3 DNA is TGTGCCAGCAGCTTCCGACTAGCGGGGGTAACAGATACGCAGTATTTT.

The genes are TRBV18 and TRBJ1-2, with 9 bases matching TRBD1. The CDR3 covers 16 residues. With 2 bases clipped from V and 2 bases from J, the junction kept 6 bases outside the gene matches. Germline CDR1 reads KGHSH; CDR2 reads LQKENI. The CDR3 coding sequence is TGTGCCAGCTCACCAGCCCCGGGACAGGGCAACTATGGCTACACCTTC. The encoded protein is CASSPAPGQGNYGYTF.

The count of this clone is one. The V and J genes are TRBV29-1 and TRBJ2-7; no reliable D call. CDR3 size: 11 residues. Germline V gene data show CDR1 as SQVTM and CDR2 as ANQGSEA. Trimming stripped 5 bases from V and 1 base from J, with 6 bases between. CDR3 DNA sequence: TGCAGCGTTTCAACATCCTACGAGCAGTACTTC. Translation: CSVSTSYEQYF.

This clone was found a few times. This chain connects TRBV4-3 to TRBJ2-2; 10 positions agree with TRBD1. This CDR3 has 16 amino acids. Looked up from germline, CDR1 is LGHNA and CDR2 is YSLEER. J lost 6 bases, V lost 3 bases, and 7 bases had no gene match. The CDR3 is CASSHLGTGVSGELFF. For the CDR3, the DNA is TGCGCCAGCAGCCATCTTGGGACAGGGGTTTCCGGGGAGCTGTTTTTT.

V usage is TRBV27 and J usage is TRBJ2-7, with D uncertain. This CDR3 region has 14 residues. In germline, CDR1 is MNHEY, CDR2 SMNVEV (reference sequence). V lost 6 bases and J 4 bases, leaving 16 bases between the germline ends. CDR3 coding DNA: TGTGCCAGCAGCACCTATATCTCCCCATACGAGCAGTACTTC. It yields the protein CASSTYISPYEQYF.

The chain links TRBV28 to TRBJ2-1; 8 bases match TRBD2. This CDR3 comprises 15 residues. J lost 7 bases, V lost 8 bases, and 13 bases had no gene match. Germline V gene lookup returns CDR1 MDHEN and CDR2 SYDVKM. In DNA form, the CDR3 reads TGTGCCAGCCGCACCCCGGGAGGGTCGGGGAATGAGCAGTTCTTC. Protein sequence: CASRTPGGSGNEQFF.

V gene TRBV7-2 combines with J gene TRBJ1-2; TRBD1 agrees at 7 bases. This CDR3 contains 11 residues. The junction had 5 bases not matched to a gene; V was cut back by 5 bases and J by 11 bases. Germline V CDR1 and CDR2: SGHTA, FQGNSA. CDR3 DNA: TGTGCCAGCAGCACGGGACAGATTTACACCTTC. Protein sequence: CASSTGQIYTF.

The chain carries TRBV5-1 and TRBJ2-1; TRBD2 agrees at 13 bases. The length of the CDR3 is 16 residues. CDR1 SGHRS and CDR2 YFSETQ come from the germline V gene. V was pared by 0 bases and J by 5 bases, with 2 bases of the junction left unmatched. CDR3 region: CASSLVGLAGNNEQFF. The CDR3 DNA follows: TGCGCCAGCAGCTTGGTGGGACTAGCGGGAAACAATGAGCAGTTCTTC. Looking up the rest from reference TRBV5-1 and TRBJ2-1 gives the full variable domain: KAGVTQTPRYLIKTRGQQVTLSCSPISGHRSVSWYQQTPGQGLQFLFEYFSETQRNKGNFPGRFSGRQFSNSRSEMNVSTLELGDSALYLCASSLVGLAGNNEQFFGPGTRLTVL.

In its sample, this clone was seen a few times. The chain has TRBV5-1 and TRBJ1-1, with 7 bases matching TRBD1. The CDR3 runs 14 residues. Unmatched junction bases numbered 7, after V lost 4 bases and J lost 4 bases. Per germline, CDR1 SGHRS and CDR2 YFSETQ. CDR3 in DNA: TGCGCCAGCAGCGCAGACAGGGTGGGCACTGAAGCTTTCTTT. Amino acids: CASSADRVGTEAFF.

The chain has TRBV7-9 and TRBJ1-2, with 7 bases fitting TRBD1. Per the germline V gene, CDR1 is SEHNR and CDR2 is FQNEAQ (reference sequence). V shed 5 bases, J shed 7 bases, and the junction held 7 bases outside the gene matches. The CDR3 runs to 13 residues. The CDR3 nucleotides read TGTGCCAGCAGCGACACAGGGGACCGTGGCTACACCTTC. Translating gives CASSDTGDRGYTF.

The CDR3 nucleotides are TGTGCCTGGATGGTGCGGGAGTACGAGCAGTACTTC. Residues: CAWMVREYEQYF. The genes are TRBV30 and TRBJ2-7; TRBD2 matches at 7 bases. V was clipped by 4 bases and J by 4 bases; unmatched bases: 4. Germline lookup yields CDR1 GTSNPN and CDR2 SVGIG (reference sequence). CDR3 length equals 12 residues.

The chain employs TRBV19 and TRBJ1-2; the D is unclear. Trimming cost V 2 bases and J 5 bases, with 15 bases left between them. CDR1 is LNHDA and CDR2 is SQIVND in the germline V gene (reference sequence). CDR3 length: 15 residues. CDR3 nucleotides: TGTGCCAGTAGTATAAGGACTACACGGGAGTATGGCTACACCTTC. It encodes CASSIRTTREYGYTF.

This rearrangement joins TRBV3-1 (or the pseudogene TRBV3-2) to TRBJ1-1; D is undetermined. Trimming shortened V by 1 base and J by 10 bases, and 16 bases separated the two germline ends. The CDR3 is 14 amino acids. The V gene's germline CDR1 is LGHDT and CDR2 YNNKEL (reference sequence). DNA for the CDR3: TGTGCCAGCAGCCAAGGAGGAGTATCAATGGCAGCTTTCTTT. Its protein is CASSQGGVSMAAFF.

The V and J genes are TRBV11-2 and TRBJ2-1; 11 bases fit TRBD2. The CDR3 contains 15 residues. The junction had 6 bases not matched to a gene; V was cut back by 7 bases and J by 4 bases. CDR1 is SGHAT and CDR2 is FQNNGV in the germline V gene. CDR3 in DNA: TGTGCCAGCAAAGCCGGGACTAGCGGATACAATGAGCAGTTCTTC. Translation gives CASKAGTSGYNEQFF.

This rearrangement joins TRBV7-8 to TRBJ1-3; 7 nucleotides line up with TRBD1. Looked up from germline, CDR1 is SGHVS and CDR2 is FQNEAQ. The CDR3 has 16 amino acids. V dropped 3 bases and J dropped 1; count of bases not matched to a gene: 6. The CDR3 is CASSFSTGVSGNTIYF. In DNA, the CDR3 is TGTGCCAGCAGCTTTTCTACAGGGGTATCTGGAAACACCATATATTTT.

The chain couples TRBV5-5 to TRBJ2-7; 10 bases match TRBD2. V lost 5 bases and J lost 0; bases outside the gene matches: 14. There are 18 residues in the CDR3. Germline CDR1 and CDR2: SGHKS and YYEKEE (reference sequence). The CDR3 DNA reads as TGTGCCAGCAGGCCGACAGGGTCGGCTAGCGGGAGCTCCTACGAGCAGTACTTC. Translated: CASRPTGSASGSSYEQYF.